The sequence of this T cell receptor (beta chain) was determined in a study of CD8 T cells in Susac syndrome. Random hexamers served to reverse transcribe about 0.5 to 1 ug RNA. Multiplex PCR with immunoSEQ amplified the TCR beta CDR3 across 54 Vbeta and 13 Jbeta. One entry per CDR3 protein, called by TCRdb with MiXCR from the immunoSEQ multiplex PCR reads. This table holds 150,000 to 200,000 distinct CDR3 sequences, 90% to 95% found once. Trimming removed 5 bases at V and 8 bases at J, with 13 bases between. Per germline, CDR1 PRHDT and CDR2 FYEKMQ (reference sequence). The CDR3 loop spans 12 amino acids. The study used healthy donors as controls matched for age and sex. TEMRA cells underwent FACS enrichment and CD8+ and CD4+ T cells underwent negative isolation.

The TCR comes from a human donor in good health. The sequenced sample was CD4+ T cells from PBMCs. The V and J genes are TRBV13 and TRBJ2-7; D unresolved. As DNA, the CDR3 is TGTGCCAGCAGCCCCCGGTCAGTGAAGCAGTACTTC. This translates into CASSPRSVKQYF.